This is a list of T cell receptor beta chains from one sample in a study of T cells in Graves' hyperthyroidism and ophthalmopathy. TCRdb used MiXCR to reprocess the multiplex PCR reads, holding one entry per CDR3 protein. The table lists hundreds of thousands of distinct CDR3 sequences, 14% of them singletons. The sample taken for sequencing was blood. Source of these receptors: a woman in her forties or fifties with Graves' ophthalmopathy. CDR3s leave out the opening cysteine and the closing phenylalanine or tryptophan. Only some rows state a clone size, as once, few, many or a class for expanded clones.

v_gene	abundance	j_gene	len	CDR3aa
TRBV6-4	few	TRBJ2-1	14	ASSFQPGLAANEQF
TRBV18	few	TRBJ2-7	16	ASSRGRGQGAISYEQY
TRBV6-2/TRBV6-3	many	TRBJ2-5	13	ASRPYGQPKETQY
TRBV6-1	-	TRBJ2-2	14	ASSTPSGRAPGELF
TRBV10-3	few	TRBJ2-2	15	AISSLVARQNTGELF
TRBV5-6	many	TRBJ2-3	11	ASSLEAGATQY
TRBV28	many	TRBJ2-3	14	ASNPPSGVTTDTQY
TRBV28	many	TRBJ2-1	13	ASRGDIGSYNEQF
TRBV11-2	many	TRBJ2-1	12	ASSTWGRINEQF
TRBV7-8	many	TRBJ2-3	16	ASSLVLAGGVSTDTQY
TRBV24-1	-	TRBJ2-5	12	ATSGEGTQETQY
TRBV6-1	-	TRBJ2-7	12	ASRREDRFYEQY
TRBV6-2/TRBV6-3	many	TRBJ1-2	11	ASRDRGNYGYT
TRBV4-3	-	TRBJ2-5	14	ASSQEIAGVGETQY
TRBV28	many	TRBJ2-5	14	ASSFYVGLGQETQY
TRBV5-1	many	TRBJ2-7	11	ASSDGATYEQY
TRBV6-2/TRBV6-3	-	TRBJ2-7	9	ASSYKSEQY
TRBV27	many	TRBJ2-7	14	ASISRRRLGAREQY
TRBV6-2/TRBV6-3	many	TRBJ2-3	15	ASSYSIQRMRTDTQY
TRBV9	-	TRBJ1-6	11	ASSPGINSPLH
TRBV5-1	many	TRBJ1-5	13	ASSPQTGADQPQH
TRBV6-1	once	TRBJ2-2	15	ASSHDRTGVSPGELF
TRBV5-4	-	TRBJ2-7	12	ASSTAQGAYEQY
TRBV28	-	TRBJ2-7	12	ASLVDRGSYEQY
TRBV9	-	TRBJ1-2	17	ASTKRSRGGGQGDYGYT
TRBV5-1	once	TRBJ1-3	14	ASSLAGDISGNTIY
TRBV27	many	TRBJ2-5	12	ASTRTSGQETQY
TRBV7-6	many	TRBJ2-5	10	ASSLFSQTQY
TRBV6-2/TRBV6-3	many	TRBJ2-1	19	ASSYSPGLAGGPVRRNEQF
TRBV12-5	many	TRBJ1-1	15	ASGLTPRTGRGTEAF
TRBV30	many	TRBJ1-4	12	AWSVKGVGEKLF
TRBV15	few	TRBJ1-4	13	ATSREGGASEKLF
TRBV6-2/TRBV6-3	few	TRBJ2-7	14	ASSYPGTEYSYEQH